This is a list of T cell receptor beta chains from one sample in a study of spatial heterogeneity in lung cancer. TCRdb re-derived calls from the 5' RACE reads in MiXCR, one entry per CDR3 protein. This table holds some 13,000 distinct CDR3 sequences, about 4% found once. This specimen consisted of lung tumor tissue, obtained at surgery. The receptors were sampled from a male donor with early-stage non-small cell lung cancer. Each CDR3 is given with its conserved first and last residue. The D gene is left open where the match is weak. Only some rows state a clone size, as once, few, many or a class for expanded clones.

D gene	V gene	clone size	J gene	CDR3 DNA	CDR3 protein
TRBD2	TRBV3-1	NA	TRBJ2-1	TGTGCCAGCAGCCAAGGACTAGCGGGGGGGCGAAATGAGCAGTTCTTC	CASSQGLAGGRNEQFF
NA	TRBV7-2	many	TRBJ2-2	TGTGCCAGCAGCCGGACAGCAAACACCGGGGAGCTGTTTTTT	CASSRTANTGELFF
TRBD1	TRBV7-3	many	TRBJ2-1	TGTGCCAGCAGCCCCTTAGGGGGACAGGGAGGGTACAATGAGCAGTTCTTC	CASSPLGGQGGYNEQFF
NA	TRBV30	many	TRBJ1-3	TGTGCCTGGAGTGTGGGATACTCTGGAAACACCATATATTTT	CAWSVGYSGNTIYF
TRBD2	TRBV29-1	many	TRBJ2-1	TGCAGCGTTGCCGGGACTAGTAGTGGTGAGCAGTTCTTC	CSVAGTSSGEQFF
TRBD1	TRBV12-3/TRBV12-4	many	TRBJ2-5	TGTGCCAGCAGTTGGGGACAGGGGGAGACCCAGTACTTC	CASSWGQGETQYF
NA	TRBV4-3	few	TRBJ2-3	TGCGCCAGCAGCCAAGATAACGGGGGAGGAGATACGCAGTATTTT	CASSQDNGGGDTQYF
NA	TRBV7-9	many	TRBJ2-3	TGTGCCAGCAGCTTAAAGTCGGGGGGCACAGATACGCAGTATTTT	CASSLKSGGTDTQYF
NA	TRBV12-3/TRBV12-4	many	TRBJ2-5	TGTGCCAGCAGTTTTGGGCAGGGTTTGGGGACCCAGTACTTC	CASSFGQGLGTQYF
TRBD1	TRBV5-5	few	TRBJ1-1	TGTGCCAGCAGCTTGGGACAGGGGGCCTGGAACACTGAAGCTTTCTTT	CASSLGQGAWNTEAFF